This T cell receptor (beta chain) was sequenced for a study of somatic mutations in cytotoxic T cells in rheumatoid arthritis. Study conclusions and caveats: For CD8+ T-cell clonality, rheumatoid arthritis patients and age-matched healthy controls did not differ significantly. Per patient, the largest CD8+ clone was found to exceed 20% of CD8+ cells in about an eighth of the roughly 60 cases.

The CDR3 sequence is 14 residues long. Germline V gene sequence: CDR1 SGDLS, CDR2 YYNGEE. Trimming cost V 1 base and J 8 bases; bases outside gene matches: 6. As concerns this clone: What it recognizes is unknown.

The repertoire was sequenced with immunoSEQ multiplex PCR; TCRdb's copy has only in-frame clones and lacks some. Here the sample spans more than 15,000 clones, 85% being singletons. Sequencing used CD8+ T cells sorted from blood. The TCR originated in a woman aged 40 to 50 with rheumatoid arthritis. V gene TRBV9 combines with J gene TRBJ2-4; TRBD1 matches at 7 bases. The CDR3 reads CASSVISGGDIQYF. The CDR3, as DNA: TGTGCCAGCAGCGTAATTTCAGGGGGAGACATTCAGTACTTC.